This entry concerns a single T cell receptor (beta chain). The data derive from a study of blood T cell repertoires in COVID-19. How the authors handled the data: Estimation of nucleated cell counts relied on the amplification of reference gene primers. Only in-frame clones appear in the TCRdb table, and some are missing; sequencing was by immunoSEQ multiplex PCR. For V, J and clone size, that table is used; D and trimming come from the DNA. Of about 85,000 clones in the sample, approximately 89% are singletons; the top ten hold about 2.3%. The source is a man aged 50 to 60 with acute or convalescent COVID-19. Sequencing was done on a sample of peripheral blood.

CDR3 in amino acids: CASSLAAGGYTF. The CDR3 bases are TGTGCCAGCAGCTTAGCTGCGGGTGGCTACACCTTC. The chain combines TRBV7-2 with TRBJ1-2; D not certain. Germline lookup yields CDR1 SGHTA and CDR2 FQGNSA. This CDR3 has 12 residues. V lost 0 bases to trimming and J lost 7 bases, with 6 bases between them. Combining the CDR3 with reference TRBV7-2 and TRBJ1-2 gives the whole variable domain GAGVSQSPSNKVTEKGKDVELRCDPISGHTALYWYRQSLGQGLEFLIYFQGNSAPDKSGLPSDRFSAERTGGSVSTLTIQRTQQEDSAVYLCASSLAAGGYTFGSGTRLTVV.